These 12 T cell receptor beta chains came from one sample sequenced in a study of spatial heterogeneity in lung cancer. Study observations and caveats: It was found that expanded intratumoral alpha and beta TCR counts tracked tumor mutation counts.

No antigen has been identified for these receptors. Time point in this sample: sample taken at primary tumor resection. TCRdb passed the 5' RACE reads through MiXCR, listing each CDR3 protein once. The data contain approximately 2,100 distinct CDR3 sequences, more than 8.5% of them singletons. The sample consisted of lung tumor tissue, taken at surgery. The source of these receptors is a female donor with early-stage non-small cell lung cancer.

This clonotype has just a few counts. It may be a read error: a sequence one base away is much more abundant. The rearrangement links TRBV28 to TRBJ2-6, with D unclear. This CDR3 spans 15 amino acids. Per the germline V gene, CDR1 is MDHEN and CDR2 is SYDVKM. Here the CDR3 reads CVSSPRRSGANVLTF. CDR3 nucleotides: TGTGTCAGCAGTCCACGCCGTTCTGGGGCCAACGTCCTGACTTTC.

This clonotype ranks as medium-sized. This rearrangement joins TRBV10-3 to TRBJ1-5, with D possibly matching TRBD1 (6 bases). V dropped 10 bases and J dropped 7 bases, with 20 bases sitting between them. Germline CDR1 is ENHRY and CDR2 is SYGVKD. The CDR3 runs to 14 residues. The CDR3 reads CATQRGGVGQPQHF. The CDR3 nucleotides are TGTGCCACCCAGAGGGGGGGCGTGGGGCAGCCCCAGCATTTT.

This clonotype is medium-sized (0.01 to 0.1%) within its sample. The chain uses TRBV9 and TRBJ1-5, with D maybe TRBD1 (6 bases). The germline V gene has CDR1 SGDLS and CDR2 YYNGEE. Trimming took off 4 bases at V and 7 bases at J, with 18 bases between the two ends. The CDR3 sequence is 15 residues long. As DNA, the CDR3 is TGTGCCAGCAGCCCTTCAGGACAGTGGGGGCAGCCCCAGCATTTT. This gives the protein CASSPSGQWGQPQHF.

By share of the sample, this clonotype is medium-sized (0.01 to 0.1%). The CDR3 DNA sequence: TGTGCCAGCAGTTCCATACTAGCGGGAGAGTCCAATGAGCAGTTCTTC. Amino acid sequence: CASSSILAGESNEQFF. The chain uses TRBV27 and TRBJ2-1; TRBD2 agrees at 11 bases. The CDR3 contains 16 residues. The V gene's germline CDR1 is MNHEY and CDR2 SMNVEV (reference sequence). Unmatched junction bases numbered 8, after V lost 4 bases and J lost 6 bases.

This clonotype is labeled as medium-sized. This rearrangement joins TRBV20-1 to TRBJ2-3; 8 bases align to TRBD2. Germline V gene sequence: CDR1 DFQATT, CDR2 SNEGSKA (reference sequence). With 3 bases clipped from V and 2 bases from J, the junction kept 7 bases outside the gene matches. The CDR3 totals 15 residues. The CDR3 loop reads CSASTGGGITDTQYF. The CDR3 DNA sequence: TGCAGTGCTAGTACGGGCGGGGGGATCACAGATACGCAGTATTTT.

This clonotype was counted a few times. The rearrangement uses TRBV5-1 and TRBJ2-5; 8 positions agree with TRBD1. Trimming cost V 4 bases and J 4 bases; bases outside gene matches: 6. CDR3 length: 14 residues. The germline gives CDR1 SGHRS, CDR2 YFSETQ. CDR3 residues: CASSLRGLGETQYF. DNA for the CDR3: TGCGCCAGCAGCCTCAGGGGGCTGGGAGAGACCCAGTACTTC.

This clonotype is deemed medium-sized. The V call is TRBV7-2, the J call TRBJ2-3, with D possibly matching TRBD2 (6 bases). Per the germline V gene, CDR1 is SGHTA and CDR2 is FQGNSA. There are 11 residues in the CDR3. The V end was cut by 3 bases, the J end by 11 bases, with 9 bases between. The CDR3 loop is CASSLAGRQYF. The DNA for the CDR3 is TGTGCCAGCAGCTTGGCGGGGCGGCAGTATTTT.

This clonotype rates as medium-sized. The V gene is TRBV6-2 or TRBV6-3, the J gene TRBJ2-1; TRBD2 is a possible D gene (6 bases). Germline CDR1 MNHEY, CDR2 SVGEGT. The V end was cut by 2 bases, the J end by 8 bases, with 16 bases between. The CDR3 contains 15 residues. CDR3 nucleotide sequence: TGTGCCAGCAGTTACAGGTGGCTAGCGAAGGATGAGCAGTTCTTC. This translates into CASSYRWLAKDEQFF.

This clonotype is medium-sized (0.01 to 0.1%) in the sample. CDR3 residues: CASSRTDTQYF. The CDR3 bases are TGTGCCAGTTCTCGAACAGATACGCAGTATTTT. The chain links TRBV7-2 to TRBJ2-3; D is unresolved. V lost 9 bases, J lost 3 bases, and 7 bases lay in between. From germline, CDR1 is SGHTA and CDR2 FQGNSA. The CDR3 runs 11 residues.

This clonotype rates as large (0.1 to 1%). The chain uses TRBV4-3 and TRBJ2-5; D may be TRBD1 (6 bases). This CDR3 is built from 16 residues. V lost 0 bases and J 5 bases, leaving 16 bases between the germline ends. The germline V gene has CDR1 LGHNA and CDR2 YSLEER. The CDR3 spells CASSQDGGPRTETQYF. The CDR3 nucleotides are TGCGCCAGCAGCCAAGATGGGGGCCCAAGAACGGAGACCCAGTACTTC.

Note on this clonotype: A much larger clone differs by one base, so this may be a read error. Written as DNA, the CDR3 is TGTGCCAGCAGCGCGGCACTTTTCCTTCAAGAGACCCAGTACTTC. Translating it yields CASSAALFLQETQYF. This rearrangement joins TRBV2 to TRBJ2-5; D ambiguous. V lost 6 bases, J lost 2 bases, and 16 bases lay in between. The CDR3 is 15 residues long. CDR1 and CDR2 from the germline V gene are SNHLY and FYNNEI.

The chain is built from TRBV5-1 and TRBJ2-7, with 9 bases fitting TRBD1. The germline gives CDR1 SGHRS, CDR2 YFSETQ. After removal of 3 bases from V and 6 bases from J, the junction contained 16 bases not matched to a gene. This CDR3 region has 17 residues. CDR3 amino acids: CASSSLRPGTGTLEQYF. The CDR3 DNA is TGCGCCAGCAGCTCGCTCCGCCCCGGGACAGGGACCCTCGAGCAGTACTTC.